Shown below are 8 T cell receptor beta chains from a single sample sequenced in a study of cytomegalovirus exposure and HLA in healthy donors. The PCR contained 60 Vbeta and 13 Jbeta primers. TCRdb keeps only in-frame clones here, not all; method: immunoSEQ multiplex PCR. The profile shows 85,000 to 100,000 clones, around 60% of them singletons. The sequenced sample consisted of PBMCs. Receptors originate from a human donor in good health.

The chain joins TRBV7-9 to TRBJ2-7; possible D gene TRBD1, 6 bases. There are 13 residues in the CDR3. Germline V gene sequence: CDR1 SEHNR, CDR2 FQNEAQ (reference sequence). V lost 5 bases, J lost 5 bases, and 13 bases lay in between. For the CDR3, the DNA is TGTGCCAGCAGCCGATTACAGGGCCACGAGCAGTACTTC. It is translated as CASSRLQGHEQYF.

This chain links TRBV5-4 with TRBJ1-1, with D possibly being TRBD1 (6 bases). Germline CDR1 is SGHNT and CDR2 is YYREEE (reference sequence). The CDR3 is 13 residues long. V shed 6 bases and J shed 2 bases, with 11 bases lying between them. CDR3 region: CASTWDINTEAFF. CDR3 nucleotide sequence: TGTGCCAGCACCTGGGACATAAACACTGAAGCTTTCTTT.

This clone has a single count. This chain's CDR3 is CASSLAAGMNTEAFF. The CDR3 nucleotides read TGCGCCAGCAGCTTGGCCGCAGGTATGAACACTGAAGCTTTCTTT. V gene TRBV5-1 combines with J gene TRBJ1-1; D gene ambiguous. This CDR3 has 15 amino acids. Germline lookup yields CDR1 SGHRS and CDR2 YFSETQ. With 0 bases removed from V and 0 bases from J, the gap between germline ends came to 9 bases.

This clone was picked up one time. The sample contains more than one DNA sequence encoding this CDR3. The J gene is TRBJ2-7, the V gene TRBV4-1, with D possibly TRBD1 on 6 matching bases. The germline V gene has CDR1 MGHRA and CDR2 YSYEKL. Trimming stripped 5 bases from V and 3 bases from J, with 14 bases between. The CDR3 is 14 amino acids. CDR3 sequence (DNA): TGCGCCAGCAGCTACCGAACAGGGAGCTACGAGCAGTACTTC. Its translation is CASSYRTGSYEQYF.

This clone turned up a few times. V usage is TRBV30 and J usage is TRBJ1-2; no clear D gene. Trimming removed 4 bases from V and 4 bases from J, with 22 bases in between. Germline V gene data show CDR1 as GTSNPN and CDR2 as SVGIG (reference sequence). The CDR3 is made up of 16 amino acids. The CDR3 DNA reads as TGTGCCTGGACTCACGCCGAGGCAGCCACTTCCTATGGCTACACCTTC. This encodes CAWTHAEAATSYGYTF.

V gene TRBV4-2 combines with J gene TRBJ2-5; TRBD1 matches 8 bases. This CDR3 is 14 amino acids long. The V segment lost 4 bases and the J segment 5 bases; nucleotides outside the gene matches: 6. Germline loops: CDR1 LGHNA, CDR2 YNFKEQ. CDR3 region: CASSLGQGGETQYF. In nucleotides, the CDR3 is TGTGCCAGCAGCCTAGGACAGGGTGGGGAGACCCAGTACTTC.

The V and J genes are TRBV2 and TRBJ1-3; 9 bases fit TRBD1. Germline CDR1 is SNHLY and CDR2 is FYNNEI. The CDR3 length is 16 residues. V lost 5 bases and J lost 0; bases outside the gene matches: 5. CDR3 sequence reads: CASSRDRDLSGNTIYF. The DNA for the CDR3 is TGTGCCAGCAGTCGGGACAGGGATCTCTCTGGAAACACCATATATTTT.

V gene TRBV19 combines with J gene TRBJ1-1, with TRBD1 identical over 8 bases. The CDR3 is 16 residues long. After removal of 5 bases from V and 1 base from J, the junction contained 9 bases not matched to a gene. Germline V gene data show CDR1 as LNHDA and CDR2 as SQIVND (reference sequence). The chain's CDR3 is CASSPTAGGWNTEAFF. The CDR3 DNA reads TGTGCCAGTAGTCCTACCGCAGGGGGCTGGAACACTGAAGCTTTCTTT.